This TCR beta chain came from a study of blood T cell repertoires in COVID-19. Study-level background: Acute and convalescent COVID-19 specimens originated in the United States, Italy and Spain. Nucleic acid was either cDNA or gDNA, and it came from T cells, B-cell-depleted T cells, or PBMCs.

This CDR3 is built from 15 residues. V lost 7 bases to trimming and J lost 7 bases, with 22 bases between them. Per the germline V gene, CDR1 is LNHDA and CDR2 is SQIVND (reference sequence). The method was immunoSEQ multiplex PCR; TCRdb's version includes in-frame clones alone and lacks a portion of them. The repertoire has some 140,000 clones, around 81% of them found once; the top ten carry 8% to 9.5%. Specimen: peripheral blood. The clonotype comes from a woman aged 55-69 years with active or convalescent COVID-19. This chain joins TRBV19 and TRBJ1-1; D may be TRBD1 (5 bases). The CDR3 reads CASTTGRASAHEAFF. The DNA of the CDR3 is TGTGCCAGTACCACAGGCAGGGCCTCGGCCCATGAAGCTTTCTTT.